The clone carrying this T cell receptor (beta chain) was seen a handful of times. Its specificity is unknown. During its preparation, the TCRbeta library received unique molecular identifiers. TCRdb reprocessed the PCR reads via MiXCR and lists one record per CDR3 protein. The table includes hundreds of thousands of distinct CDR3 sequences, 10% to 15% detected once. These data originate in a study of T-cell reconstitution after alpha-beta-depleted transplantation in children. Study-wide findings and caveats: Reported findings indicate that, about two months after transplant, alpha-beta T cells came from several hundred expanded clones, which were derived from non-depleted graft cells. Surviving thymic progenitors and recipient T cells were the source of high TCRbeta diversity at day 60 in some patients.

The clonotype comes from a girl aged 2 to 9 with congenital amegakaryocytic thrombocytopenia, due to receive a stem cell transplant. Sequenced material: PBMCs, taken before TCRalphabeta/CD19-depleted stem cell transplant.

CDR3: CASGAPGNEQFF. The DNA for the CDR3 is TGCGCCAGCGGTGCCCCCGGCAATGAGCAGTTCTTC. The genes are TRBV5-1 and TRBJ2-1; no clear D. The V end lost 7 bases, the J end lost 6 bases, and 11 bases lay between the germline ends. Germline CDR1 and CDR2: SGHRS and YFSETQ. The CDR3 contains 12 residues.